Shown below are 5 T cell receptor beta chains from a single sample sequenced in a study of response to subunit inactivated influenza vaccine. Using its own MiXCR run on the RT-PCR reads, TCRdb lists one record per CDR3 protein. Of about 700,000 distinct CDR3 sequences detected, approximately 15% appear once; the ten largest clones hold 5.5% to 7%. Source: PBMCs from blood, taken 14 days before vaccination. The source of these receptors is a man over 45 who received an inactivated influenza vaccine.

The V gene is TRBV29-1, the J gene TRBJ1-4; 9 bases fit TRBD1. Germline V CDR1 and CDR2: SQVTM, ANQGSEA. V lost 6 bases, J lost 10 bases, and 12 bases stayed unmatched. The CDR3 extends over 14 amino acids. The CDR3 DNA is TGCAGCGTCGATGGGGGGGGACAGGGAGGAAAACTGTTTTTT. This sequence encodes CSVDGGGQGGKLFF.

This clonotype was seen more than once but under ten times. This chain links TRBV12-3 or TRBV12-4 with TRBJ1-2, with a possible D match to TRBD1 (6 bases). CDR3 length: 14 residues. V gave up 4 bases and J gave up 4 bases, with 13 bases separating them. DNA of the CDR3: TGTGCCAGCAGTTCCCGGGACACCTTCTATGGCTACACCTTC. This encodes CASSSRDTFYGYTF.

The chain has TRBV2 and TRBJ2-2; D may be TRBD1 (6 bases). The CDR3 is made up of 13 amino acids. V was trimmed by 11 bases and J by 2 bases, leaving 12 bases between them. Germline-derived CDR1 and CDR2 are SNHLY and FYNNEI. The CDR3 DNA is TGTGCCGGCTCGGGACAAAACACCGGGGAGCTGTTTTTT. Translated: CAGSGQNTGELFF.

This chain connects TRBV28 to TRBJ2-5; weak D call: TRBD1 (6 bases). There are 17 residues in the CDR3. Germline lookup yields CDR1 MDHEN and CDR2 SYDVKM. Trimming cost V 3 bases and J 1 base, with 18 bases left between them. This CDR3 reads CASSLGPTGPPQETQYF. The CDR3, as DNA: TGTGCCAGCAGTTTGGGGCCAACAGGGCCGCCCCAAGAGACCCAGTACTTC.

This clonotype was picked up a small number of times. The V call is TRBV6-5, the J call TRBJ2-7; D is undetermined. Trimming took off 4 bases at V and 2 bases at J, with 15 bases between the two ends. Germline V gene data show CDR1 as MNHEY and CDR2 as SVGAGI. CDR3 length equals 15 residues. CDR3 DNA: TGTGCCAGCAGTTTATCCCTGGTCGGAACCTACGAGCAGTACTTC. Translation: CASSLSLVGTYEQYF.